The text below deals with one T cell receptor (beta chain). Its cognate antigen is unknown. Isolation of PBMCs gave at least 7 million cells per sample. This entry comes from a study of blood T cells in healthy people across ages. Whole-study findings and limits: Roughly linear age-related decline in beta diversity appeared, significant by age about 40. Higher diversity and more naive CD4+ cells were features of long-lived donors, compared to aged donors.

This CDR3 is built from 13 residues. Germline V gene lookup returns CDR1 SGHRS and CDR2 YFSETQ. With 1 base removed from V and 5 bases from J, the gap between germline ends came to 9 bases. Then a second PCR, running roughly 7 to 11 cycles, was carried out with a sample-barcoded 5' primer and a J-beta primer mix. A template-switch adaptor containing 12 random nucleotides labeled each cDNA molecule. MiXCR, run by TCRdb on the 5' RACE reads, gives a single entry per CDR3 protein. The data show about 1.4 million distinct CDR3 sequences, with approximately 59% seen just once and 6.5% to 8.5% held by the top ten.

This TCR came from a man aged 18 to 29 in good health. V usage is TRBV5-1 and J usage is TRBJ1-1; D gene unclear. The sequenced material came from blood. The CDR3, as DNA: TGCGCCAGCAGCTTGTATTATGTTACTGAAGCTTTCTTT. This codes for CASSLYYVTEAFF.